This TCR beta chain was recovered during a study of metastatic and nonmetastatic thyroid tumors. In the study overall: Comparison of repertoires was carried out across blood and tumor or nodule tissue from malignant and benign thyroid patients.

Per the germline V gene, CDR1 is SEHNR and CDR2 is FQNEAQ (reference sequence). Between the trimmed V and J ends, which lost 2 bases and 6 bases, there was a span of 11 bases. CDR3 length: 14 amino acids. This clone was recorded at least ten times. Each patient went into thyroid surgery without having received any treatment. Via MiXCR, TCRdb re-called the PCR reads. The sample contains some 34,000 clones, about 18% of which appear only once. The sequence came from a female donor with papillary thyroid cancer or a benign thyroid nodule (not recorded which). Some clones in this sample may be carry-over from other donors' samples. The sample comprised blood. The chain joins TRBV7-9 to TRBJ2-1; D is unresolved. DNA of the CDR3: TGTGCCAGCAGCTTACTAGAAGGGCGCAATGAGCAGTTCTTC. Protein product: CASSLLEGRNEQFF.